This is a list of T cell receptor beta chains from one sample in a study of T cells in Graves' hyperthyroidism and ophthalmopathy. TCRdb redid the calling of the multiplex PCR reads with MiXCR, one entry per CDR3 protein. The table includes roughly 500,000 distinct CDR3 sequences, over 35% detected once. Sequencing input: peripheral blood or thyroid tissue (not recorded which). The receptors derive from an adult woman with Graves' disease, either hyperthyroidism or ophthalmopathy (not recorded which). Each CDR3 is given with its conserved first and last residue.

J	V	CDR3
TRBJ1-4	TRBV12-3/TRBV12-4	CASTLQGAREKLFF
TRBJ1-2	TRBV6-1	CASSADRGGYGYTF
TRBJ1-6	TRBV7-6	CASSFERTSPLHF
TRBJ1-1	TRBV10-2	CASSDLYADTGGIRAEAFF
TRBJ1-5	TRBV6-5	CASSYSRVALQPQHF
TRBJ2-5	TRBV7-2	CASSLEWALAGRWETQYF
TRBJ1-2	TRBV7-2	CASSLLSGYTF
TRBJ1-1	TRBV7-2	CASSLSGAQMNTEAFF
TRBJ2-2	TRBV11-3	CASSLGTPTPTGELFF
TRBJ2-7	TRBV20-1	CSARDSGLAGAMRYEQYF
TRBJ1-5	TRBV2	CASSPLSGVSNQPQHF
TRBJ2-7	TRBV9	CASSVGTRPSEQYF
TRBJ2-7	TRBV7-9	CASRRTSIYEQYF
TRBJ1-6	TRBV12-3/TRBV12-4	CATGTGNSPLHF
TRBJ2-7	TRBV7-8	CASSKGAASSYEQYF
TRBJ1-4	TRBV7-2	CASSPYTSTNEKLFF
TRBJ1-5	TRBV19	CASSMLTGHFNQPQHF
TRBJ1-5	TRBV19	CASTREGDRGHQPQHF
TRBJ2-7	TRBV29-1	CSYLAGEGYEQYF
TRBJ2-7	TRBV15	CATSRDDRGPSEQYF
TRBJ1-4	TRBV7-9	CASSPTTGEKLFF
TRBJ1-5	TRBV10-1	CASSENRGQPQHF
TRBJ2-7	TRBV5-5	CASSLVLEEQYF
TRBJ2-7	TRBV29-1	CSVVVGIPYEQYF
TRBJ1-6	TRBV25-1	CASSPGDVGSPLHF
TRBJ2-5	TRBV20-1	CSANRKETQYF
TRBJ1-1	TRBV2	CASSERSRGQGPEAFF
TRBJ2-7	TRBV16	CASSQSGASGSYEQYF
TRBJ1-6	TRBV2	CATGTPNSPLHF
TRBJ2-5	TRBV7-2	CASTLWGSGREETQYF
TRBJ2-5	TRBV7-2	CASSESGRGETQYF
TRBJ2-5	TRBV12-3/TRBV12-4	CASSSIRLAGAGETQYF
TRBJ2-7	TRBV12-3/TRBV12-4	CASSRRTDTGELYF
TRBJ1-4	TRBV2	CASSEVGGNEKLFF
TRBJ1-5	TRBV25-1	CASSVNGGNQPQHF
TRBJ2-5	TRBV30	CAWRPLQETQYF
TRBJ1-1	TRBV19	CASSHHEAYTEAFF
TRBJ2-1	TRBV7-2	CASSLVRGTGYQFF
TRBJ2-5	TRBV20-1	CSAPGQGIETQYF
TRBJ1-1	TRBV19	CASSIQDRGNTEAFF
TRBJ1-6	TRBV20-1	CSARTGPGSPLHF